Listed below are T cell receptor beta chains from one sample, sequenced in a study of blood T cell repertoires in COVID-19. Using immunoSEQ multiplex PCR, the repertoire was profiled, and TCRdb retains in-frame clones only, with some absent. The sample has roughly 220,000 clones; approximately 90% are singletons. The sequenced material came from PBMCs or T cells enriched from blood (not recorded which). Source of these receptors: a woman under 30 in a cohort exposed to, infected with or recovered from COVID-19 (not recorded which). Both conserved end residues are part of each CDR3.

V gene,J gene,CDR3 protein
TRBV9,TRBJ1-6,CASSLRRGNSPLHF
TRBV19,TRBJ1-2,CASSVLDVSRNGYTF
TRBV19,TRBJ1-1,CASSTRTPTEPNTEAFF
TRBV7-9,TRBJ2-5,CASSWGSGGPQETQYF
TRBV13,TRBJ1-2,CASSGGDYGYTF
TRBV5-4,TRBJ2-5,CASSLEASEQETQYF
TRBV27,TRBJ1-5,CASRVTGSNQPQHF
TRBV7-2,TRBJ1-6,CASQTPAESSYNSPLHF
TRBV4-1,TRBJ2-1,CASSQEASGGLGEQFF
TRBV2,TRBJ2-3,CASSDLRAGVYLNTDTQYF
TRBV2,TRBJ2-7,CASKQQGIEQYF
TRBV7-7,TRBJ2-3,CASSPDRYTQYF
TRBV6-5,TRBJ1-1,CASSYSRMNTEAFF
TRBV5-6,TRBJ2-1,CASSPGGRAYNEQFF
TRBV5-6,TRBJ2-1,CASSVGSGAGNEQFF
TRBV3-1/TRBV3-2,TRBJ1-5,CASSRGAGRPQHF
TRBV5-1,TRBJ2-1,CASSPGLAGGGSYNEQFF
TRBV18,TRBJ1-5,CASSLTGPEGNQPQHF
TRBV9,TRBJ1-6,CASSADQGLSPLHF
TRBV5-1,TRBJ2-3,CASSSGDYPRADTQYF
TRBV5-1,TRBJ1-3,CASSSGTPGNTIYF
TRBV2,TRBJ1-4,CASRAPGQFNEKLFF
TRBV28,TRBJ2-7,CASRNTHRGVGYEQYF
TRBV28,TRBJ1-5,CASSFLGPGVSQPQHF
TRBV7-3,TRBJ2-1,CASSLITSGTGDEQFF
TRBV6-6,TRBJ1-5,CASSLDRGLMNQPQHF
TRBV7-3,TRBJ1-1,CASSSAGSTEAFF
TRBV7-2,TRBJ2-7,CASSYTGESGQYF
TRBV30,TRBJ1-3,CAWSVKGSNGNTIYF
TRBV2,TRBJ1-4,CASSEDRGREKLFF
TRBV7-3,TRBJ2-4,CASSLIGGGAKNIQYF
TRBV3-1/TRBV3-2,TRBJ2-1,CASSPGLASVFF
TRBV10-3,TRBJ2-7,CATLAGDYEQYF
TRBV2,TRBJ2-2,CASRGPSGNTGELFF
TRBV5-1,TRBJ1-4,CASSRTVIATNEKLFF
TRBV28,TRBJ1-5,CATHGTASYQPQHF
TRBV5-1,TRBJ2-3,CASSIELATTSTDTQYF
TRBV6-5,TRBJ1-6,CASQGAGSPLHF
TRBV2,TRBJ2-1,CASSDTRYNEQFF
TRBV15,TRBJ2-7,CATSRGLAGAYEQYF
TRBV4-1,TRBJ1-2,CASTYSPGQGKGYTF
TRBV4-2,TRBJ1-4,CASSQVEGQGSFGEKLFF
TRBV7-9,TRBJ2-1,CASSFGTGDWNEQFF
TRBV19,TRBJ2-1,CASSIETAGASYNEQFF
TRBV10-3,TRBJ2-5,CAIMGQGQETQYF
TRBV13,TRBJ1-2,CASSARGWGLNYGYTF
TRBV29-1,TRBJ2-1,CSVEGREDYNEQFF